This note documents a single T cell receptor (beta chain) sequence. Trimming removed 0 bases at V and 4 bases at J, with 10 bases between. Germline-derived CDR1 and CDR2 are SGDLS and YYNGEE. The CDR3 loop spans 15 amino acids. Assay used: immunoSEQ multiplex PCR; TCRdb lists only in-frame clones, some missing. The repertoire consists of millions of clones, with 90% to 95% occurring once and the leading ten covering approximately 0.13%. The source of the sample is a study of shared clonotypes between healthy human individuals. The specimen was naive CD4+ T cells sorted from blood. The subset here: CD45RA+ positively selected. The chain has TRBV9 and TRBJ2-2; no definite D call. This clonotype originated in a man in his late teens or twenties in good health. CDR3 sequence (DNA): TGTGCCAGCAGCGTAGCACTAAACCCCACCGGGGAGCTGTTTTTT. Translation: CASSVALNPTGELFF.